The T cell receptor (beta chain) described here comes from a study of control samples from healthy donors and cancer patients. The data were produced by immunoSEQ multiplex PCR, yet TCRdb's version contains in-frame clones alone and is incomplete. This sample has about 120,000 clones, with about 92% found just once. V lost 8 bases and J 10 bases, leaving 12 bases between the germline ends. The length of the CDR3 is 11 residues. Germline V lookup: CDR1 MNHEY, CDR2 SVGAGI. The rearrangement uses TRBV6-5 and TRBJ2-1, with D maybe TRBD2 (7 bases). This clonotype was obtained from a man aged 45-65 years with head and neck cancer. The sequenced sample consisted of PBMCs. The CDR3 reads CASPGGREQFF. The CDR3 DNA is TGTGCCAGCCCCGGGGGGCGAGAGCAGTTCTTC.